This TCR beta chain was sequenced during a study of memory CD4+ T cells and cytomegalovirus serostatus. Overall study results and limits: Median bootstrapped AUC for CMV status was approximately 0.96 originally, 0.9 to 0.93 US-trained. Suggested: most of the CMV-linked TCR signature lies in CD4+ memory cells. Of 164 reported CMV TCRbeta sequences, under 80 were found in memory CD4+ repertoires.

Regarding this clone: Its antigen remains unidentified.

Single viable CD3+CD4+CD8-CD45RO+ cells were sorted as the memory CD4+ T cells. The CDR3 runs 13 residues. Per germline, CDR1 MNHEY and CDR2 SMNVEV (reference sequence). Trimming took 6 bases from V and 8 from J; bases not matched to a gene: 5. Data came from immunoSEQ multiplex PCR; TCRdb stores just in-frame clones and leaves some out. Of some 25,000 clones in the sample, about 79% were seen once. The sequenced sample consisted of memory CD4+ T cells from blood. This clonotype was obtained from an adult in good health and CMV-seronegative. V and J are TRBV27 and TRBJ2-1, with 9 bases identical to TRBD1. The CDR3 reads CASRRQGGDEQFF. The CDR3 DNA reads TGTGCCAGCAGGAGACAGGGGGGGGATGAGCAGTTCTTC.